Below, 20 T cell receptor beta chains from the same sample are listed, as sequenced in a study of blood T cell repertoires in COVID-19. Profiling relied on immunoSEQ multiplex PCR, and the TCRdb table lists in-frame clones only, not all of them. The sample includes roughly 97,000 clones, 70% to 85% seen only once; the top ten take over 6%. The sequenced sample consisted of peripheral blood. These receptors were taken from a man between 65 and 79 years old with acute or convalescent COVID-19.

The rearrangement links TRBV5-5 to TRBJ2-7; 9 bases fit TRBD1. V shed 2 bases and J 4 bases; nucleotides not matched to a gene: 10. The length of the CDR3 is 16 residues. CDR1 SGHKS and CDR2 YYEKEE come from the germline V gene (reference sequence). The CDR3 protein is CASSLSIGQGRYEQYF. The CDR3 DNA reads as TGTGCCAGCAGCTTATCAATTGGACAGGGGAGGTACGAGCAGTACTTC.

This chain connects TRBV7-9 to TRBJ2-2; no definite D call. Germline values: CDR1 SEHNR, CDR2 FQNEAQ (reference sequence). The CDR3 length is 14 residues. Deletions cut 8 bases from V and 1 base from J, with 11 bases between. CDR3 nucleotides: TGTGCCAGCGTCGAATCGGTGAACACCGGGGAGCTGTTTTTT. It codes for CASVESVNTGELFF. The whole variable domain, remainder taken from reference TRBV7-9 and TRBJ2-2, is DTGVSQNPRHKITKRGQNVTFRCDPISEHNRLYWYRQTLGQGPEFLTYFQNEAQLEKSRLLSDRFSAERPKGSFSTLEIQRTEQGDSAMYLCASVESVNTGELFFGEGSRLTVL.

This chain links TRBV28 with TRBJ1-2; a weak D match, TRBD1 (5 bases). Trimming took off 7 bases at V and 4 bases at J, with 10 bases between the two ends. The germline gives CDR1 MDHEN, CDR2 SYDVKM. The CDR3 totals 12 residues. CDR3 sequence (DNA): TGTGCCAGCAACGGGGGTGCCTATGGCTACACCTTC. Its protein is CASNGGAYGYTF.

The gene calls are TRBV30 and TRBJ1-1; D may be TRBD1 (5 bases). The germline V and J ends were trimmed by 7 bases and 7 bases, with 13 bases remaining between them. Per germline, CDR1 GTSNPN and CDR2 SVGIG (reference sequence). This CDR3 has 11 amino acids. The CDR3 bases are TGTGCCTCCGGGACTCTTAATGAAGCTTTCTTT. It is translated as CASGTLNEAFF.

This clone was detected a few times. The chain is built from TRBV7-8 and TRBJ2-2; 7 nucleotides match TRBD1. This CDR3 is 16 amino acids long. Germline V lookup: CDR1 SGHVS, CDR2 FQNEAQ. Trimming took 1 base from V and 2 from J; bases not matched to a gene: 4. In DNA, the CDR3 is TGTGCCAGCAGCTTAGATGCAGGGGGAAACACCGGGGAGCTGTTTTTT. It encodes CASSLDAGGNTGELFF.

V is TRBV7-9 and J is TRBJ1-3; D not certain. Trimming stripped 3 bases from V and 4 bases from J, with 4 bases between. CDR1 and CDR2 from the germline V gene are SEHNR and FQNEAQ (reference sequence). The CDR3 is made up of 12 amino acids. CDR3 region: CASSLQGNTIYF. CDR3 sequence (DNA): TGTGCCAGCAGCTTGCAGGGAAACACCATATATTTT.

The rearrangement joins TRBV10-3 to TRBJ1-6; weak D call: TRBD1 (5 bases). This CDR3 comprises 15 residues. V lost 7 bases and J lost 7, with 17 bases in between. The germline CDR1 and CDR2 sequences are ENHRY and SYGVKD. In DNA form, the CDR3 reads TGTGCCATCAATGGCGGTGCAGGGTACAATTCACCCCTCCACTTT. Amino acids: CAINGGAGYNSPLHF.

This clone was counted a few times. V is TRBV29-1 and J is TRBJ1-1, with 7 bases fitting TRBD1. V was pared by 7 bases and J by 1 base, with 3 bases of the junction left unmatched. Germline V gene data show CDR1 as SQVTM and CDR2 as ANQGSEA. The CDR3 runs to 12 residues. DNA for the CDR3: TGCAGCGCCCCAGGGGGGAACACTGAAGCTTTCTTT. Translating gives CSAPGGNTEAFF.

This chain connects TRBV2 to TRBJ1-5; possible D gene TRBD1, 5 bases. V was clipped by 0 bases and J by 4 bases, with 10 bases between them. In germline, CDR1 is SNHLY, CDR2 FYNNEI. The CDR3 extends over 15 amino acids. Here the CDR3 reads CASSEALRGNQPQHF. The CDR3 DNA is TGTGCCAGCAGTGAAGCGCTTCGGGGGAATCAGCCCCAGCATTTT.

This sequence joins TRBV5-1 and TRBJ2-6; tentatively, D is TRBD2 (6 bases). This CDR3 has 14 amino acids. Trimming took off 3 bases at V and 12 bases at J, with 16 bases between the two ends. Germline V gene lookup returns CDR1 SGHRS and CDR2 YFSETQ. CDR3 bases: TGCGCCAGCAGCTCCTCGGGACTCGGTAGCGTCCTGACTTTC. It codes for CASSSSGLGSVLTF.

The rearrangement uses TRBV30 and TRBJ1-4; TRBD1 might be the D (5 bases). CDR1 is GTSNPN and CDR2 is SVGIG in the germline V gene (reference sequence). V was clipped by 4 bases and J by 0 bases, with 15 bases between them. The CDR3 totals 16 residues. In DNA, the CDR3 is TGTGCCTGGAAAAGCGCAGGGTCGACAACTAATGAAAAACTGTTTTTT. Its translation: CAWKSAGSTTNEKLFF.

The CDR3 reads CASSFFAGNTEAFF. The CDR3 DNA reads as TGTGCCAGCAGCTTCTTCGCGGGGAACACTGAAGCTTTCTTT. This chain joins TRBV11-2 and TRBJ1-1; D is uncertain. CDR3 size: 14 residues. The ends were cut back, 3 bases at V and 1 base at J, with 9 bases in the middle. Germline values: CDR1 SGHAT, CDR2 FQNNGV.

The CDR3 reads CASGRVNTEAFF. CDR3 DNA sequence: TGTGCCAGTGGGAGAGTGAACACTGAAGCTTTCTTT. The V and J genes are TRBV12-3 or TRBV12-4 and TRBJ1-1; D unresolved. Trimming left V 9 bases short and J 0 bases short, with 8 bases between. CDR3 length: 12 residues.

The V and J genes are TRBV7-9 and TRBJ1-5; 7 bases map to TRBD1. The CDR3 is 15 amino acids. V lost 4 bases, J lost 0 bases, and 3 bases stayed unmatched. Germline V CDR1 and CDR2: SEHNR, FQNEAQ (reference sequence). The CDR3 here is CASSSTGNSNQPQHF. CDR3 nucleotide sequence: TGTGCCAGCAGCTCGACAGGGAATAGCAATCAGCCCCAGCATTTT.

The chain has TRBV24-1 and TRBJ1-1; 9 positions match TRBD1. J gave up 8 bases and V 2 bases, and 8 bases lay outside the gene matches. The length of the CDR3 is 15 residues. The germline gives CDR1 KGHDR, CDR2 SFDVKD. The CDR3 DNA follows: TGTGCCACCAGTGATTCAACAGGGGGCATGGAGGAAGCTTTCTTT. Encoded protein: CATSDSTGGMEEAFF.

This clone came up once. CDR3 region: CASSLPPGQGPKNTEAFF. The CDR3 DNA sequence: TGTGCCAGCAGCTTGCCTCCGGGACAGGGTCCCAAAAACACTGAAGCTTTCTTT. This chain uses TRBV5-6 with TRBJ1-1; 9 bases fit TRBD1. CDR3 length: 18 amino acids. Per the germline V gene, CDR1 is SGHDT and CDR2 is YYEEEE. Trimming cost V 1 base and J 2 bases; bases outside gene matches: 12.

The gene calls are TRBV12-5 and TRBJ2-4; 9 nucleotides line up with TRBD1. V was clipped by 2 bases and J by 2 bases; unmatched bases: 4. This CDR3 has 16 amino acids. Germline V gene data show CDR1 as LGHNT and CDR2 as FRNRAP. DNA for the CDR3: TGTGCTAGTGGTTTGCCGGACAGGGGAACCAAAAACATTCAGTACTTC. Translated: CASGLPDRGTKNIQYF. Complete variable domain (other parts from reference TRBV12-5 and TRBJ2-4): DARVTQTPRHKVTEMGQEVTMRCQPILGHNTVFWYRQTMMQGLELLAYFRNRAPLDDSGMPKDRFSAEMPDATLATLKIQPSEPRDSAVYFCASGLPDRGTKNIQYFGAGTRLSVL.

V usage is TRBV10-2 and J usage is TRBJ2-7, with 7 bases fitting TRBD2. Germline CDR1 WSHSY, CDR2 SAAADI. CDR3 length: 12 residues. J gave up 3 bases and V 5 bases, and 1 base lay outside the gene matches. CDR3 nucleotide sequence: TGCGCCAGCAGTCGGGGGGACTACGAGCAGTACTTC. Its translation is CASSRGDYEQYF.

V gene TRBV5-4 combines with J gene TRBJ1-1; maybe TRBD1 (6 bases). The CDR3 length is 15 residues. Germline assignment: CDR1 SGHNT and CDR2 YYREEE (reference sequence). V lost 2 bases and J 1 base, leaving 12 bases between the germline ends. CDR3: CASSFQGRGNTEAFF. The DNA for the CDR3 is TGTGCCAGCAGCTTCCAGGGCAGGGGGAACACTGAAGCTTTCTTT.

The V gene is TRBV19, the J gene TRBJ1-1, with 8 bases lining up with TRBD1. With V trimmed by 3 bases and J by 1 base, 4 bases remained unmatched. The CDR3 has 15 residues. Germline CDR1 and CDR2: LNHDA and SQIVND (reference sequence). CDR3 nucleotide sequence: TGTGCCAGTAGTATTAAAGGGACAGGGAACACTGAAGCTTTCTTT. Its translation: CASSIKGTGNTEAFF.